This record concerns one TCR beta chain sequence. Its cognate antigen is unknown. These data come from a study of cytomegalovirus exposure and HLA in healthy donors. Study findings and constraints: Upon later analysis, TCR association rates were observed to vary by HLA locus, being highest for DRB1 and lowest for HLA-C. The analysis excluded some indistinguishable V segments, including TRBV6-2 and TRBV6-3. Sequencing probably produced one cluster of sequence variants that were highly shared.

J lost 4 bases, V lost 5 bases, and 17 bases had no gene match. The CDR3 runs 19 residues. Germline loops: CDR1 SGHVS, CDR2 FQNEAQ. The PCR ran on 60 Vbeta and 13 Jbeta primers. How the authors handled the data: Later, some 75 million unique TCR beta chains were counted in an analysis, and about 10 million of them were shared. Repertoires were generated with immunoSEQ multiplex PCR, while TCRdb's copy carries only in-frame clones and drops some. For V, J and clone size, that table is used; D and trimming come from the DNA. The table lists approximately 120,000 clones, 77% of them singletons, with about 13% in the top ten.

This TCR derives from a woman aged 35 to 49 in good health and CMV-seropositive. The chain joins TRBV7-8 to TRBJ1-3; 10 bases agree with TRBD1. Source material: PBMCs. The DNA of the CDR3 is TGTGCCAGCAGCCCGAGAACCGGGACAGGGGTTTTTCGGGGAAACACCATATATTTT. Its protein is CASSPRTGTGVFRGNTIYF.